These 22 T cell receptor beta chains came from one sample sequenced in a study of early T cells in non-severe SARS-CoV-2 infection (TCRdb year 2021). Receptors were amplified or captured by 5' RACE. Sequenced on a NextSeq 500. TCRdb reprocessed the public reads (quality trimming at Q25 with fastp, clone calling with MiXCR) and kept in-frame beta chains. For every CDR3 protein sequence, its rows merge into one entry that carries the most common genes and DNA. For this sample there are approximately 80,000 distinct CDR3 sequences; about 11% appear just once. The ten largest make up 12% of the sample. Sample: whole blood, taken at baseline. The origin of the receptors is an adult who was a healthcare worker with PCR-confirmed SARS-CoV-2 infection or an uninfected control (not recorded which).

This clonotype has only a few counts. The genes are TRBV6-1 and TRBJ1-4; 8 bases fit TRBD1. Germline values: CDR1 MNHNS, CDR2 SASEGT. The CDR3 has 15 residues. J gave up 7 bases and V 6 bases, and 10 bases lay outside the gene matches. The CDR3 sequence: CASRAYQGAGEKLFF. As DNA, the CDR3 is TGTGCCAGCAGAGCGTACCAGGGGGCGGGTGAAAAACTGTTTTTT.

The chain employs TRBV27 and TRBJ2-2; maybe TRBD2 (6 bases). V lost 2 bases to trimming and J lost 0 bases, with 16 bases between them. Per germline, CDR1 MNHEY and CDR2 SMNVEV (reference sequence). The CDR3 totals 18 residues. CDR3 DNA: TGTGCCAGCAGTTTAATAGGTGTCGGAGGGTCGAACACCGGGGAGCTGTTTTTT. Translating it yields CASSLIGVGGSNTGELFF.

Ten or more counts support this clonotype. This chain uses TRBV6-6 with TRBJ2-2, with D possibly being TRBD1 (8 bases). CDR1 MNHNY and CDR2 SVGAGI come from the germline V gene (reference sequence). Deletions cut 11 bases from V and 6 bases from J, with 16 bases between. The CDR3 runs to 13 residues. The DNA of the CDR3 is TGTGCCGGGGGGGACAGGCGGGCCGGGGAGCTGTTTTTT. It specifies CAGGDRRAGELFF.

In this sample, this clonotype turned up many times. The CDR3 reads CASSYTVRGLYEQYF. The CDR3 bases are TGTGCCAGCAGTTACACCGTCCGGGGTCTCTACGAGCAGTACTTC. The V and J genes are TRBV6-5 and TRBJ2-7; D may be TRBD2 (5 bases). Germline lookup yields CDR1 MNHEY and CDR2 SVGAGI. V shed 2 bases and J shed 3 bases, with 14 bases lying between them. This CDR3 comprises 15 residues.

This chain connects TRBV28 to TRBJ2-7, with 8 bases matching TRBD1. CDR1 and CDR2 (germline): MDHEN, SYDVKM. Trimming removed 9 bases from V and 2 bases from J; junction bases left unmatched: 9. The CDR3 sequence is 14 residues long. Written as DNA, the CDR3 is TGTGCCAGTCTCTGGACAGGGCCCCCCTACGAGCAGTACTTC. Encoded protein: CASLWTGPPYEQYF.

This clonotype was seen at least ten times. The chain has TRBV28 and TRBJ2-7, with a weak D call TRBD2 (5 bases). Germline V lookup: CDR1 MDHEN, CDR2 SYDVKM. The CDR3 contains 13 residues. Trimming shortened V by 5 bases and J by 3 bases, and 11 bases separated the two germline ends. The CDR3: CASSVGVGYEQYF. CDR3 sequence (DNA): TGTGCCAGCAGTGTCGGGGTAGGCTACGAGCAGTACTTC.

This clonotype was counted many times. This sequence joins TRBV14 and TRBJ2-2; no reliable D call. The CDR3 covers 15 residues. With 1 base removed from V and 4 bases from J, the gap between germline ends came to 10 bases. Germline-derived CDR1 and CDR2 are SGHDN and FVKESK. The CDR3 region is CASSQVRTATGELFF. CDR3 DNA sequence: TGTGCCAGCAGCCAAGTGAGAACAGCCACCGGGGAGCTGTTTTTT.

The rearrangement links TRBV6-6 to TRBJ1-1; 8 nucleotides align to TRBD1. V lost 6 bases and J lost 3; bases outside the gene matches: 6. The germline gives CDR1 MNHNY, CDR2 SVGAGI (reference sequence). This CDR3 is 14 amino acids long. The CDR3, as DNA: TGTGCCAGCAGGCGACAGGGGTTTGACACTGAAGCTTTCTTT. Encoded protein: CASRRQGFDTEAFF.

This clonotype has just a few counts. The rearrangement links TRBV30 to TRBJ2-1, with D perhaps TRBD2 (5 bases). Germline V gives CDR1 GTSNPN, CDR2 SVGIG (reference sequence). V shed 0 bases and J shed 6 bases, with 9 bases lying between them. The CDR3 consists of 13 residues. CDR3 protein: CAWSVGDRNEQFF. For the CDR3, the DNA is TGTGCCTGGAGTGTCGGGGATCGCAATGAGCAGTTCTTC. Drawing the rest from reference TRBV30 and TRBJ2-1, the complete variable domain is SQTIHQWPATLVQPVGSPLSLECTVEGTSNPNLYWYRQAAGRGLQLLFYSVGIGQISSEVPQNLSASRPQDRQFILSSKKLLLSDSGFYLCAWSVGDRNEQFFGPGTRLTVL.

There are a few counts of this clonotype. The chain joins TRBV29-1 to TRBJ1-2; 8 positions agree with TRBD1. This CDR3 is 12 amino acids long. J gave up 7 bases and V 6 bases, and 7 bases lay outside the gene matches. Per germline, CDR1 SQVTM and CDR2 ANQGSEA. The DNA for the CDR3 is TGCAGCGTCCTGCAGGGGGCTGGTGGCTACACCTTC. Amino acids: CSVLQGAGGYTF.

J is TRBJ2-2 and V is TRBV19; the D gene is possibly TRBD2 (5 bases). Trimming took 3 bases from V and 2 from J, leaving 10 bases between them. This CDR3 spans 15 amino acids. Germline V lookup: CDR1 LNHDA, CDR2 SQIVND (reference sequence). The CDR3 nucleotides read TGTGCCAGTAGTATCGGGAATTATAACACCGGGGAGCTGTTTTTT. Its translation is CASSIGNYNTGELFF.

In nucleotides, the CDR3 is TGCGCCAGCAGCCAAGATAGGGCTCAGCCCCAGCATTTT. Translating gives CASSQDRAQPQHF. The chain uses TRBV4-1 and TRBJ1-5; the D is unclear. In germline, CDR1 is MGHRA, CDR2 YSYEKL. This CDR3 is built from 13 residues. The V end was cut by 0 bases, the J end by 6 bases, with 6 bases between.

This clonotype was picked up many times. The chain carries TRBV10-2 and TRBJ2-7; no clear D. V was cut by 8 bases and J by 4 bases, with 9 bases left in between. The CDR3 loop spans 11 amino acids. The germline V gene has CDR1 WSHSY and CDR2 SAAADI. The CDR3 reads CASGIRYEQYF. Here the CDR3 DNA reads TGCGCCAGCGGGATTAGATACGAGCAGTACTTC.

Many counts were recorded for this clonotype. The J gene is TRBJ2-6, the V gene TRBV12-3 or TRBV12-4; D uncertain. The CDR3 loop spans 17 amino acids. With 5 bases removed from V and 0 bases from J, the gap between germline ends came to 14 bases. CDR3 in DNA: TGTGCCAGCAGTCCGATTGGACGGATCTCTGGGGCCAACGTCCTGACTTTC. It yields the protein CASSPIGRISGANVLTF.

This clonotype was seen more than once but under ten times. The gene calls are TRBV5-4 and TRBJ2-3, with D unresolved. With 0 bases removed from V and 3 bases from J, the gap between germline ends came to 8 bases. There are 14 residues in the CDR3. Germline CDR1 SGHNT, CDR2 YYREEE (reference sequence). CDR3: CASSLADWTDTQYF. As DNA, the CDR3 is TGTGCCAGCAGCTTGGCAGATTGGACAGATACGCAGTATTTT. The full variable domain, with the rest looked up from reference TRBV5-4 and TRBJ2-3, is ETGVTQSPTHLIKTRGQQVTLRCSSQSGHNTVSWYQQALGQGPQFIFQYYREEENGRGNFPPRFSGLQFPNYSSELNVNALELDDSALYLCASSLADWTDTQYFGPGTRLTVL.

The genes are TRBV7-2 and TRBJ2-1; D not resolved. The CDR3 length is 15 residues. Trimming took off 1 base at V and 3 bases at J, with 10 bases between the two ends. CDR1 SGHTA and CDR2 FQGNSA come from the germline V gene. DNA for the CDR3: TGTGCCAGCAGCTTAGAAGCAGGAGTCTACAATGAGCAGTTCTTC. This sequence encodes CASSLEAGVYNEQFF.

CDR3 sequence: CASSLVGGGSSYEQYF. DNA of the CDR3: TGTGCCAGCAGCTTAGTGGGCGGGGGGAGCTCCTACGAGCAGTACTTC. The gene calls are TRBV7-2 and TRBJ2-7; 8 nucleotides align to TRBD2. V shed 1 base and J 0 bases; nucleotides not matched to a gene: 5. The V gene's germline CDR1 is SGHTA and CDR2 FQGNSA. The CDR3 has 16 amino acids.

This clonotype is medium-sized in the sample. V is TRBV2 and J is TRBJ2-1; D is unresolved. Germline CDR1 and CDR2: SNHLY and FYNNEI. The CDR3 extends over 15 amino acids. The V gene lost 2 bases and the J gene lost 0 bases, with 8 bases spanning the gap. As DNA, the CDR3 is TGTGCCAGCAGTGAAATGGGTTTCTCCTACAATGAGCAGTTCTTC. It specifies CASSEMGFSYNEQFF.

This clonotype was seen repeatedly, ten times or more. The chain carries TRBV5-1 and TRBJ2-3; tentative D call: TRBD1 (6 bases). Germline assignment: CDR1 SGHRS and CDR2 YFSETQ. Trimming removed 4 bases from V and 6 bases from J, with 12 bases in between. CDR3 length: 13 amino acids. This CDR3 is CASSAGTMDTQYF. DNA of the CDR3: TGCGCCAGCAGCGCCGGGACAATGGATACGCAGTATTTT.

This clonotype was recorded a few times. V gene TRBV29-1 combines with J gene TRBJ1-2; D is undetermined. CDR1 SQVTM and CDR2 ANQGSEA come from the germline V gene. Trimming took 0 bases from V and 6 from J, leaving 17 bases between them. This CDR3 contains 15 residues. CDR3 DNA: TGCAGCGTTGAAGACCCGACAAGAGCCTTAGATGGCTACACCTTC. This codes for CSVEDPTRALDGYTF. The full variable domain, rest sourced from reference TRBV29-1 and TRBJ1-2, is SAVISQKPSRDICQRGTSLTIQCQVDSQVTMMFWYRQQPGQSLTLIATANQGSEATYESGFVIDKFPISRPNLTFSTLTVSNMSPEDSSIYLCSVEDPTRALDGYTFGSGTRLTVV.

This clonotype was detected many times. The V and J genes are TRBV6-4 and TRBJ2-3, with TRBD2 identical over 9 bases. The germline gives CDR1 MRHNA, CDR2 SNTAGT. The CDR3 covers 14 residues. V was clipped by 5 bases and J by 1 base; unmatched bases: 1. Written as DNA, the CDR3 is TGTGCCAGCAGTCCTAGCGGGGGCACAGATACGCAGTATTTT. Encoded protein: CASSPSGGTDTQYF.

This clonotype was detected only a few times. The J gene is TRBJ2-1, the V gene TRBV12-3 or TRBV12-4; tentatively, D is TRBD1 or TRBD2 (5 bases each). Trimming removed 5 bases from V and 7 bases from J, with 18 bases in between. The CDR3 consists of 15 residues. This CDR3 reads CASSATSGPANEQFF. The CDR3 region has the DNA TGTGCCAGCAGTGCGACCTCGGGGCCGGCGAATGAGCAGTTCTTC.